The 16 T cell receptor beta chains below come from one sample, sequenced in a study of cytomegalovirus exposure and HLA in healthy donors. The PCR made use of 60 Vbeta and 13 Jbeta primers. Assay used: immunoSEQ multiplex PCR; TCRdb lists only in-frame clones, some missing. This sample yields more than 200,000 clones, of which 70% are seen a single time; about 2.5% belongs to the top ten. The sequenced material came from PBMCs. These receptors were obtained from a man aged 35 to 55 in good health and CMV-seropositive.

The chain has TRBV7-9 and TRBJ2-5; 8 nucleotides agree with TRBD1. With V trimmed by 3 bases and J by 0 bases, 6 bases remained unmatched. There are 16 residues in the CDR3. Germline V gene sequence: CDR1 SEHNR, CDR2 FQNEAQ (reference sequence). DNA of the CDR3: TGTGCCAGCAGCTTTAACCCGGGACAGGACCAAGAGACCCAGTACTTC. It translates to CASSFNPGQDQETQYF.

CDR3 DNA sequence: TGTGCCAGTACTCGGGACTTACGAGGCTACACCTTC. It encodes CASTRDLRGYTF. J is TRBJ1-2 and V is TRBV19, with a tentative D call TRBD1 (5 bases). Deletions cut 7 bases from V and 8 bases from J, with 14 bases between. This CDR3 has 12 residues. Germline V gene sequence: CDR1 LNHDA, CDR2 SQIVND (reference sequence).

The chain combines TRBV11-2 with TRBJ2-1; TRBD1 matches at 10 bases. V gave up 3 bases and J gave up 9 bases; unmatched junction bases: 5. The CDR3 runs 14 residues. The germline gives CDR1 SGHAT, CDR2 FQNNGV. The CDR3 sequence: CASSFDRGLSEQFF. The CDR3 nucleotides read TGTGCCAGCAGCTTCGACAGGGGGCTGAGTGAGCAGTTCTTC.

The chain employs TRBV5-4 and TRBJ2-3; D possibly corresponds to TRBD2 (6 bases). The CDR3 has 15 residues. The germline V gene has CDR1 SGHNT and CDR2 YYREEE (reference sequence). The V gene lost 4 bases and the J gene lost 2 bases, with 14 bases spanning the gap. The CDR3 DNA reads TGTGCCAGCAGCGTGCGGGGTATGAACACAGATACGCAGTATTTT. It specifies CASSVRGMNTDTQYF.

The chain has TRBV19 and TRBJ1-2; D is unresolved. This CDR3 has 10 amino acids. Germline CDR1 is LNHDA and CDR2 is SQIVND (reference sequence). V gave up 9 bases and J gave up 8 bases, with 10 bases separating them. The CDR3 bases are TGTGCCAGAGAGAAAGTCGGCTACACCTTC. Translating it yields CAREKVGYTF.

The gene calls are TRBV6-1 and TRBJ2-7, with 8 bases lining up with TRBD1. With V trimmed by 6 bases and J by 1 base, 2 bases remained unmatched. The V gene's germline CDR1 is MNHNS and CDR2 SASEGT. CDR3 length: 13 amino acids. The CDR3 bases are TGTGCCAGCAGAGGACAGGGATCCTACGAGCAGTACTTC. It is translated as CASRGQGSYEQYF.

The CDR3 region is CASSPPDTGGGYTF. In DNA form, the CDR3 reads TGTGCCAGCTCACCACCCGACACGGGAGGGGGCTACACCTTC. The chain is built from TRBV18 and TRBJ1-2; D not certain. The CDR3 spans 14 residues. The germline V gene has CDR1 KGHSH and CDR2 LQKENI. V gave up 0 bases and J gave up 8 bases, with 13 bases separating them.

The V call is TRBV5-6, the J call TRBJ1-1; D is unclear. This CDR3 is 14 amino acids long. Trimming left V 6 bases short and J 0 bases short, with 12 bases between. Germline-derived CDR1 and CDR2 are SGHDT and YYEEEE. In nucleotides, the CDR3 is TGTGCCAGCATGGCCTTTACACTGAACACTGAAGCTTTCTTT. Protein sequence: CASMAFTLNTEAFF.

Comment on this clone: Distinct nucleotide sequences in the sample also encode this CDR3. The V call is TRBV5-4, the J call TRBJ1-6; 7 bases line up with TRBD1. This CDR3 spans 15 amino acids. The germline CDR1 and CDR2 sequences are SGHNT and YYREEE (reference sequence). Losses at the gene ends were 1 base for V and 6 bases for J; bases not matched to a gene: 4. CDR3 nucleotides: TGTGCCAGCAGCTTGACGGCAGGGGGTAATTCACCCCTCCACTTT. Its protein is CASSLTAGGNSPLHF.

A single count supports this clone. This chain joins TRBV10-2 and TRBJ2-7; the match to TRBD1 covers 8 bases. The V gene end was trimmed by 3 bases and the J gene end by 4 bases; junction bases not matched to a gene: 5. The CDR3 contains 14 residues. The germline CDR1 and CDR2 sequences are WSHSY and SAAADI. The CDR3 DNA sequence: TGCGCCAGCAGTGATAGGACAGGGCGGTACGAGCAGTACTTC. Its translation is CASSDRTGRYEQYF.

In this sample, this clone turned up a few times. This chain connects TRBV29-1 to TRBJ2-1; 11 nucleotides align to TRBD2. Per germline, CDR1 SQVTM and CDR2 ANQGSEA. The CDR3 totals 14 residues. V was clipped by 7 bases and J by 4 bases; unmatched bases: 6. The CDR3 bases are TGCAGCGCCACCGGGACTAGCGGTTACAATGAGCAGTTCTTC. Amino acids: CSATGTSGYNEQFF.

The chain uses TRBV6-5 and TRBJ1-2; D may be TRBD1 (6 bases). Germline CDR1 reads MNHEY; CDR2 reads SVGAGI. The CDR3 runs 16 residues. Deletions cut 2 bases from V and 4 bases from J, with 17 bases between. CDR3 bases: TGTGCCAGCAGTTACGCCCGGGACATCGCATCCTATGGCTACACCTTC. Its translation: CASSYARDIASYGYTF.

This rearrangement joins TRBV10-3 to TRBJ2-1; 8 bases are a match to TRBD2. This CDR3 is built from 18 residues. Trimming cost V 2 bases and J 6 bases; bases outside gene matches: 15. The germline V gene has CDR1 ENHRY and CDR2 SYGVKD. The chain's CDR3 is CAISEIGSGASRANEQFF. CDR3 nucleotides: TGTGCCATCAGTGAGATTGGTAGCGGGGCCTCGAGGGCCAATGAGCAGTTCTTC.

The CDR3 sequence: CASRGGGNTEAFF. For the CDR3, the DNA is TGTGCCAGCAGGGGAGGGGGGAACACTGAAGCTTTCTTT. The chain joins TRBV5-4 to TRBJ1-1, with TRBD1 as a possible D gene (6 bases). The germline CDR1 and CDR2 sequences are SGHNT and YYREEE (reference sequence). The CDR3 totals 13 residues. V gave up 5 bases and J gave up 1 base, with 9 bases separating them.

This chain uses TRBV5-6 with TRBJ2-5; 7 bases match TRBD2. The CDR3 contains 15 residues. J lost 4 bases, V lost 4 bases, and 10 bases had no gene match. The germline V gene has CDR1 SGHDT and CDR2 YYEEEE. Written as DNA, the CDR3 is TGTGCCAGCAGCCTAGCGGCGAGGGGACGAGAGACCCAGTACTTC. Encoded protein: CASSLAARGRETQYF.

V and J are TRBV19 and TRBJ1-1; 8 bases map to TRBD1. The CDR3 covers 14 residues. The J segment lost 1 base and the V segment lost 5 bases, leaving 3 bases of the junction unmatched. CDR1 is LNHDA, CDR2 SQIVND, per germline (reference sequence). The DNA for the CDR3 is TGTGCCAGTAGTGCGGGGACAGGGAACACTGAAGCTTTCTTT. This sequence encodes CASSAGTGNTEAFF.